This T cell receptor (beta chain) was sequenced during a study of T-cell reconstitution after alpha-beta-depleted transplantation in children. The V gene lost 1 base and the J gene lost 0 bases, with 11 bases spanning the gap. The CDR3 runs to 16 residues. Germline V gene data show CDR1 as SGHTA and CDR2 as FQGNSA. In its sample, this clonotype was seen many times. Its antigen is not known. Preparing the TCRbeta library involved the use of unique molecular identifiers. One entry per CDR3 protein, called by TCRdb with MiXCR from the PCR reads. The sample includes about 490,000 distinct CDR3 sequences, about 10% of them seen just once. Study observations and caveats: From newly produced T cells came most of the T-cell counts and diversity one year after transplant. Alpha-beta T cells about two months after transplant reportedly derived from several hundred expanded graft clones. The study traced high day-60 TCRbeta diversity in some patients to surviving recipient T cells and thymic progenitors.

The clonotype originates from a child under 10 years old with inherited bone marrow failure, due to receive a stem cell transplant. Sequencing was performed on PBMCs, taken before TCRalphabeta/CD19-depleted stem cell transplant. The chain couples TRBV7-2 to TRBJ2-3; D is possibly TRBD1 or TRBD2 (5 bases each). CDR3 loop: CASSLVGKGSTDTQYF. The CDR3 DNA reads as TGTGCCAGCAGCTTAGTCGGGAAGGGGAGCACAGATACGCAGTATTTT.